This T cell receptor beta chain appears in the sequencing data of a study of graft-versus-host responses after intestinal transplantation. Some clones are missing from TCRdb's copy, which holds only in-frame ones; the method was immunoSEQ multiplex PCR. The sample has 55,000 to 75,000 clones, over 75% seen once. This clone was seen only once. Its target is not known. Trimming shortened V by 5 bases and J by 13 bases, and 9 bases separated the two germline ends. The CDR3 runs to 11 residues. Germline CDR1 and CDR2: MNHNS and SASEGT. The chain has TRBV6-1 and TRBJ1-6, with a weak D call TRBD1 (5 bases). This specimen consisted of unstimulated CD4+ T cells sorted from spleen or lymph node cells, obtained before transplant. The source of this sequence is a human donor who was the organ donor for an intestinal transplant. The CDR3 DNA reads as TGTGCCAGCAGTTCCCAGGGTCCCCTCCACTTT. Encoded protein: CASSSQGPLHF.